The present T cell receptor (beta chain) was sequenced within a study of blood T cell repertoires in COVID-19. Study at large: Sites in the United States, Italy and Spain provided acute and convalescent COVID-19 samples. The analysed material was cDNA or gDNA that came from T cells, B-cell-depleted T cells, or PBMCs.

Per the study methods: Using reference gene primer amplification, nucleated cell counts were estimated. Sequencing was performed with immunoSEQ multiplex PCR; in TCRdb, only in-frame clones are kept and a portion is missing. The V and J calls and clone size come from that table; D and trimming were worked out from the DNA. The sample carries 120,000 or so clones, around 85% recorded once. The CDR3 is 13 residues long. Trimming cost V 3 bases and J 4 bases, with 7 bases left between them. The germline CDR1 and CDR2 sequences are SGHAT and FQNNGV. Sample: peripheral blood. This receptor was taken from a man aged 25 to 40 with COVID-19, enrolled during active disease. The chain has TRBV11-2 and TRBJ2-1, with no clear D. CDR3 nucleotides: TGTGCCAGCAGCTTGGGCAGTTACAATGAGCAGTTCTTC. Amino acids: CASSLGSYNEQFF.